This entry lists 11 T cell receptor beta chains sequenced from one sample in a study of shared clonotypes between healthy human individuals. Sequencing used immunoSEQ multiplex PCR; TCRdb keeps in-frame clones, though not all of them. The sample includes 2,500,000 or so clones, roughly 92% seen only once; the top ten take 0.11% to 0.15%. The sample consisted of naive CD4+ T cells sorted from blood. Subset described: CD45RA+ positively selected. These receptors came from a man aged 18 to 30 in good health.

The chain recombines TRBV6-1 with TRBJ1-1, with a tentative D call TRBD1 (6 bases). Between the trimmed V and J ends, which lost 3 bases and 2 bases, there was a span of 16 bases. CDR1 is MNHNS, CDR2 SASEGT, per germline. This CDR3 contains 16 residues. The CDR3 DNA reads TGTGCCAGCAGTGATACGGGGGCTATGTTTAACACTGAAGCTTTCTTT. Amino acids: CASSDTGAMFNTEAFF.

Remarks on this clone: Other DNA sequences in this sample translate to the same CDR3. The CDR3 DNA is TGTGCCAGCAGCGTAGGAGACACCGGGGAGCTGTTTTTT. Translation gives CASSVGDTGELFF. V gene TRBV9 combines with J gene TRBJ2-2; D uncertain. The CDR3 loop spans 13 amino acids. V shed 0 bases and J shed 3 bases, with 3 bases lying between them. The V gene's germline CDR1 is SGDLS and CDR2 YYNGEE.

The V and J genes are TRBV5-1 and TRBJ2-7, with D possibly matching TRBD2 (5 bases). CDR1 and CDR2 (germline): SGHRS, YFSETQ. CDR3 length: 15 residues. The V end lost 4 bases, the J end lost 0 bases, and 14 bases lay between the germline ends. Here the CDR3 DNA reads TGCGCCAGCAGCCCTGTCCTGGGGAGCTCCTACGAGCAGTACTTC. This translates into CASSPVLGSSYEQYF.

The genes are TRBV30 and TRBJ2-3; 12 bases match TRBD1. CDR1 and CDR2 from the germline V gene are GTSNPN and SVGIG (reference sequence). Trimming removed 2 bases from V and 4 bases from J; junction bases left unmatched: 7. The CDR3 covers 16 residues. DNA for the CDR3: TGTGCCTGGAGTCCCATAGGGACAGGGGGCGCAGATACGCAGTATTTT. Its translation: CAWSPIGTGGADTQYF.

The chain has TRBV4-1 and TRBJ1-5; TRBD1 matches at 7 bases. The V gene end was trimmed by 3 bases and the J gene end by 4 bases; junction bases not matched to a gene: 15. The CDR3 totals 18 residues. Germline-derived CDR1 and CDR2 are MGHRA and YSYEKL. CDR3 nucleotides: TGCGCCAGCAGCCACCGACAGGGAGGGATTCAAGGTAATCAGCCCCAGCATTTT. Residues: CASSHRQGGIQGNQPQHF.

The chain joins TRBV10-3 to TRBJ2-5; D not certain. Germline CDR1 and CDR2: ENHRY and SYGVKD. Trimming left V 2 bases short and J 1 base short, with 8 bases between. The CDR3 has 14 residues. In DNA, the CDR3 is TGTGCCATCAGTGAGCGGCCAGTCCAAGAGACCCAGTACTTC. Its protein product is CAISERPVQETQYF.

V gene TRBV6-6 combines with J gene TRBJ1-5; D uncertain. The CDR3 runs 13 residues. Per the germline V gene, CDR1 is MNHNY and CDR2 is SVGAGI (reference sequence). Between the trimmed V and J ends, which lost 5 bases and 6 bases, there was a span of 11 bases. CDR3: CASSPGDAQPQHF. The CDR3 nucleotides are TGTGCCAGCAGTCCCGGTGATGCTCAGCCCCAGCATTTT.

The chain combines TRBV28 with TRBJ2-5, with TRBD2 matching over 8 bases. Germline V gene lookup returns CDR1 MDHEN and CDR2 SYDVKM. Trimming cost V 8 bases and J 2 bases; bases outside gene matches: 10. The CDR3 has 15 residues. CDR3 DNA sequence: TGTGCCAGCTGTTCCGGGGGGGGCGGTCAAGAGACCCAGTACTTC. This translates into CASCSGGGGQETQYF.

The chain uses TRBV4-1 and TRBJ2-3, with D possibly TRBD1 on 5 matching bases. Germline-derived CDR1 and CDR2 are MGHRA and YSYEKL. The CDR3 spans 17 residues. Trimming left V 1 base short and J 1 base short, with 15 bases between. CDR3 in DNA: TGCGCCAGCAGCCAAGCCCCAAGCAGGGTCGGCACAGATACGCAGTATTTT. Residues: CASSQAPSRVGTDTQYF.

This clone appeared a single time. This chain uses TRBV2 with TRBJ2-2; 13 bases are a match to TRBD2. Trimming cost V 6 bases and J 0 bases; bases outside gene matches: 1. Germline loops: CDR1 SNHLY, CDR2 FYNNEI. The CDR3 covers 16 residues. CDR3 amino acids: CASRGTSGTNTGELFF. The DNA for the CDR3 is TGTGCCAGCAGAGGGACTAGCGGGACGAACACCGGGGAGCTGTTTTTT.

V usage is TRBV6-4 and J usage is TRBJ1-2, with a tentative D call TRBD1 (5 bases). Looked up from germline, CDR1 is MRHNA and CDR2 is SNTAGT. V lost 4 bases to trimming and J lost 8 bases, with 17 bases between them. The CDR3 consists of 14 residues. DNA of the CDR3: TGTGCCAGCAGTGCCTCCACGGGGCCTTGGGGCTACACCTTC. Translating gives CASSASTGPWGYTF.